This T cell receptor (beta chain) is drawn from a study of T-cell reconstitution after alpha-beta-depleted transplantation in children. Overall study results and limits: Hyperexpanded clones declined; after one year, newly produced T cells mostly supplied diversity. Several hundred expanded graft clones reportedly gave rise to the alpha-beta T cells present about two months after transplant.

This clonotype was recorded at least ten times. Its antigen remains unidentified. Researchers prepared the TCRbeta library using unique molecular identifiers, the study reports. TCRdb recomputed calls from the PCR reads with MiXCR, one row per CDR3 protein. The sample records hundreds of thousands of distinct CDR3 sequences, about an eighth being singletons. The CDR3 extends over 14 amino acids. Germline V gives CDR1 SGHRS, CDR2 YFSETQ. Losses at the gene ends were 1 base for V and 6 bases for J; bases not matched to a gene: 1. This receptor was taken from a girl aged 2-15 years with congenital amegakaryocytic thrombocytopenia, due to receive a stem cell transplant. The chain combines TRBV5-1 with TRBJ2-1; 10 bases fit TRBD2. Sequencing was performed on PBMCs, taken before TCRalphabeta/CD19-depleted stem cell transplant. CDR3 sequence: CASSLRLAGNEQFF. The CDR3 nucleotides read TGCGCCAGCAGCTTGAGACTAGCGGGCAATGAGCAGTTCTTC.